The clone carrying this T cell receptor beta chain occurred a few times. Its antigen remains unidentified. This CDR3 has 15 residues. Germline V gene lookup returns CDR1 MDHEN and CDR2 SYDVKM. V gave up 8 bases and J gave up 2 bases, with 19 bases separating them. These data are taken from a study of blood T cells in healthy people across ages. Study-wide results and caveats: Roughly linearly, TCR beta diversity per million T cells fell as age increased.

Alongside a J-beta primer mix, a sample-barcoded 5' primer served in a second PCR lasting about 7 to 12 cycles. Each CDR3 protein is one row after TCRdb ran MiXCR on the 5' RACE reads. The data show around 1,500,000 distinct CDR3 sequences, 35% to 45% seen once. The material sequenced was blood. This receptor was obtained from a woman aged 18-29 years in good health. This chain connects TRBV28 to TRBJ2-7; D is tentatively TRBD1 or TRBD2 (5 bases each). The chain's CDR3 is CASSVRGLPPYEQYF. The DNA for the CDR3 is TGTGCCAGCTCAGTGAGGGGTCTTCCCCCCTACGAGCAGTACTTC.